Relative to its sample, the clone carrying this T cell receptor beta chain is medium-sized. The antigen remains unidentified. TRB rearrangements were amplified by multiplex PCR with BIOMED2 TRB-A/B primers. TCRdb passed the multiplex PCR reads through MiXCR, listing each CDR3 protein once. The profile shows 4,100 or so distinct CDR3 sequences, approximately 20% of them singletons. V gave up 1 base and J gave up 7 bases, with 14 bases separating them. The CDR3 has 14 residues. Germline V CDR1 and CDR2: GTSNPN, SVGIG (reference sequence). This record belongs to a study of T and B cells in COVID-19 patients. At the level of the study: The recovered patients had mostly mild to moderate COVID-19 with outpatient management. Findings of the study overall: Clonality of TRB repertoires was high in active COVID-19; recovery brought above-healthy diversity and richness. Patients with COVID-19 reportedly showed strongly skewed T cell receptor beta variable and joining gene usage.

Blood genomic DNA input for TRB amplification was about 250-500 ng. The chain is built from TRBV30 and TRBJ1-5; D unclear. Input material: blood. This clonotype originated in a human donor with active COVID-19. CDR3 sequence (DNA): TGTGCCTGGAGTGAGGGAGGGTTGGGGCAGCCCCAGCATTTT. It codes for CAWSEGGLGQPQHF.